The rows below give T cell receptor beta chains drawn from one sample of a study of regulatory T cells in long-lasting Graves disease. Using its own MiXCR run on the multiplex PCR reads, TCRdb lists one record per CDR3 protein. The sample includes some 340,000 distinct CDR3 sequences, 12% of them seen just once. The same data also contributed to another study, on T cells in Graves' hyperthyroidism and ophthalmopathy.

This sample comprised peripheral blood mononuclear cells (PBMCs), obtained at new diagnosis, from a patient treated with antithyroid drugs. These receptor sequences come from a woman aged 18-30 years with Graves disease. The CDR3 runs from the conserved cysteine through the conserved F or W. The D gene is left open where the match is weak. Some rows mark clone size as missing; the rest say once, few, many or name a class of expanded clone.

TRBD2	TRBJ2-1	.	TRBV5-4	CASSHGLAGVGLALF	TGTGCCAGCAGCCATGGACTAGCGGGAGTGGGGTTGGCGCTCTTC
TRBD2	TRBJ2-3	many	TRBV11-2	CASSLDPSQERGSTDTQYF	TGTGCCAGCAGCTTAGACCCGAGTCAGGAGCGGGGTAGCACAGATACGCAGTATTTT
TRBD2	TRBJ2-1	once	TRBV28	CASNDIRTSGGWNEQFF	TGTGCCAGCAATGATATTCGGACTAGCGGGGGGTGGAATGAGCAGTTCTTC
TRBD1	TRBJ2-7	.	TRBV4-3	CASSLNAGTGGGEGQYF	TGCGCCAGCAGCCTAAACGCCGGGACAGGGGGGGGAGAAGGGCAGTACTTC
.	TRBJ2-2	many	TRBV7-2	CASTLTQIGAGELFF	TGTGCCAGCACCCTGACTCAAATTGGGGCCGGGGAGCTGTTTTTT
.	TRBJ1-1	many	TRBV14	CASSRTGFGGAGAFF	TGTGCCAGCAGCCGAACTGGATTCGGGGGCGCGGGAGCTTTCTTT
.	TRBJ1-1	many	TRBV27	CASSLGQFTEAFF	TGTGCCAGCAGTTTAGGGCAGTTCACTGAAGCTTTCTTT
TRBD2	TRBJ2-5	many	TRBV6-1	CASSEAGGLVGTQYF	TGTGCCAGCAGTGAAGCCGGAGGACTAGTAGGAACCCAGTACTTC
TRBD1	TRBJ2-7	many	TRBV7-9	CASSPSGTGPYEQYF	TGTGCCAGCAGCCCCTCCGGGACAGGTCCCTACGAGCAGTACTTC
.	TRBJ1-2	many	TRBV7-6	CASSSWRGSHYGYTF	TGTGCCAGCAGCTCGTGGAGGGGCAGCCACTATGGCTACACCTTC
.	TRBJ2-5	.	TRBV30	CAWSWLAELGETQYF	TGTGCCTGGAGTTGGCTAGCAGAATTGGGGGAGACCCAGTACTTC
.	TRBJ1-1	many	TRBV28	CASSFFFMNTEAFF	TGTGCCAGCAGTTTTTTTTTCATGAACACTGAAGCTTTCTTT
.	TRBJ1-1	many	TRBV2	CASSVIGRAWVTEAFF	TGTGCCAGCAGTGTAATAGGGAGGGCTTGGGTCACTGAAGCTTTCTTT
TRBD2	TRBJ2-7	few	TRBV28	CASSETAGGYEQYF	TGTGCCAGCAGTGAGACAGCGGGAGGCTACGAGCAGTACTTC
TRBD1	TRBJ2-5	many	TRBV7-8	CASSFPDHRGETQYF	TGTGCCAGCAGCTTCCCGGACCACAGGGGAGAGACCCAGTACTTC
.	TRBJ1-2	many	TRBV12-3/TRBV12-4	CASSRTLTNGYTF	TGTGCCAGCAGCCGGACATTAACTAATGGCTACACCTTC
.	TRBJ2-7	many	TRBV4-3	CASSQDRASVSYEQYF	TGCGCCAGCAGCCAAGATCGGGCTAGCGTCTCCTACGAGCAGTACTTC
TRBD1	TRBJ2-5	few	TRBV6-1	CASSRDRYQETQYF	TGTGCCAGCAGTAGGGACAGATACCAAGAGACCCAGTACTTC
.	TRBJ2-2	many	TRBV7-7	CASSLRAGVTTGELFF	TGTGCTAGCAGCTTAAGGGCAGGGGTAACCACCGGGGAGCTGTTTTTT
TRBD1	TRBJ1-5	few	TRBV29-1	CSVSAGGGNQPQHF	TGCAGCGTTTCGGCAGGGGGGGGCAATCAGCCCCAGCATTTT
.	TRBJ2-1	few	TRBV12-3/TRBV12-4	CASSLSSSGDEQFF	TGTGCCAGCAGTTTGTCGTCCTCGGGCGATGAGCAGTTCTTC
.	TRBJ1-1	.	TRBV4-2	CASSPSLRGDTEAFF	TGTGCCAGCAGCCCTTCTCTTCGCGGGGACACTGAAGCTTTCTTT
.	TRBJ2-1	.	TRBV6-1	CASSEVANEQFF	TGTGCCAGCAGTGAAGTGGCCAATGAGCAGTTCTTC
.	TRBJ1-1	many	TRBV7-3	CASSLLAGNTEAFF	TGTGCCAGCAGCCTCCTCGCCGGGAACACTGAAGCTTTCTTT
.	TRBJ1-5	few	TRBV20-1	CSAPLLGANQPQHF	TGCAGTGCCCCACTCCTGGGGGCCAATCAGCCCCAGCATTTT